This T cell receptor beta chain was obtained from a study of T cells of healthy individuals. One entry per CDR3 protein, called by TCRdb with MiXCR from the 5' RACE reads. The sample carries approximately 52,000 distinct CDR3 sequences, approximately 14% recorded once. With 6 bases removed from V and 6 bases from J, the gap between germline ends came to 18 bases. Germline V lookup: CDR1 MNHEY, CDR2 SMNVEV (reference sequence). This CDR3 is 15 amino acids long. The TCR originated in a human donor in good health. The chain links TRBV27 to TRBJ1-5; D is perhaps TRBD1 (5 bases). CDR3 DNA sequence: TGTGCCAGCAGCCCCTCGGCCAGGGATACTCAGCCCCAGCATTTT. Protein sequence: CASSPSARDTQPQHF.